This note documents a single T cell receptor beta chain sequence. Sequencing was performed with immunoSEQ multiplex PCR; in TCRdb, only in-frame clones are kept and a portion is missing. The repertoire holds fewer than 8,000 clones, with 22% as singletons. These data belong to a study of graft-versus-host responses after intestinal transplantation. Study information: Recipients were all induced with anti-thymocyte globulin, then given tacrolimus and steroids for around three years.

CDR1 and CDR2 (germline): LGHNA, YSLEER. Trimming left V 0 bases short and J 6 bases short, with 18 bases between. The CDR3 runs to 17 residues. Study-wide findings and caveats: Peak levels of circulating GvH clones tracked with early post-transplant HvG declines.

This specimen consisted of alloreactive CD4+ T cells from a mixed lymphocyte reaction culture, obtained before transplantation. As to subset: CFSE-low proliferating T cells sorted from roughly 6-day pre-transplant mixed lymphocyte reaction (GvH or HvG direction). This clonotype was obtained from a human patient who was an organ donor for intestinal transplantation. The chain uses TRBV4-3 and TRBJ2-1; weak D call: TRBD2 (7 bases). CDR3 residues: CASSQEVRGAKGNEQFF. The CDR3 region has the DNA TGCGCCAGCAGCCAAGAGGTCCGGGGGGCTAAGGGCAATGAGCAGTTCTTC.